A single sample is the source of the 17 T cell receptor beta chains below, sequenced in a study of shared clonotypes between healthy human individuals. The assay was immunoSEQ multiplex PCR, and TCRdb's table has in-frame clones only and misses some. The profile covers 2 million to 2.5 million clones, with 85% to 95% appearing a single time and about 0.41% taken by the ten largest. The material sequenced was naive CD4+ T cells from PBMCs. Sample subset: CD45RA+ positively selected. These receptors all come from a man in his late teens or twenties in good health. Some clones in this sample may be carry-over from other donors' samples.

This clone was counted once. The rearrangement links TRBV5-1 to TRBJ2-1; 14 bases map to TRBD2. Looked up from germline, CDR1 is SGHRS and CDR2 is YFSETQ. The CDR3 loop spans 17 amino acids. Losses at the gene ends were 3 bases for V and 3 bases for J; bases not matched to a gene: 5. The CDR3 loop is CASSSGLAGADYNEQFF. The CDR3 DNA reads as TGCGCCAGCAGCTCGGGACTAGCGGGAGCGGACTACAATGAGCAGTTCTTC.

The chain combines TRBV30 with TRBJ1-5; 9 bases line up with TRBD1. The CDR3 contains 14 residues. The germline V gene has CDR1 GTSNPN and CDR2 SVGIG (reference sequence). With 2 bases clipped from V and 9 bases from J, the junction kept 8 bases outside the gene matches. Here the CDR3 reads CAWSPSQGAAPQHF. DNA for the CDR3: TGTGCCTGGAGTCCATCACAGGGGGCTGCGCCCCAGCATTTT.

The J gene is TRBJ1-5, the V gene TRBV19, with D unclear. The ends were cut back, 5 bases at V and 8 bases at J, with 13 bases in the middle. The CDR3 length is 13 residues. The germline V gene has CDR1 LNHDA and CDR2 SQIVND (reference sequence). The CDR3 here is CASSLGWDKPQHF. The CDR3 nucleotides are TGTGCCAGTAGTTTGGGGTGGGATAAGCCCCAGCATTTT.

This clone occurred once. The chain has TRBV29-1 and TRBJ2-1; D ambiguous. The V gene lost 4 bases and the J gene lost 4 bases, with 11 bases spanning the gap. The CDR3 totals 13 residues. Germline loops: CDR1 SQVTM, CDR2 ANQGSEA. CDR3 in amino acids: CSVVSDPYNEQFF. CDR3 DNA sequence: TGCAGCGTTGTTTCAGACCCTTACAATGAGCAGTTCTTC.

Worth noting for this clone: The same CDR3 is also encoded by other DNA sequences in this sample. The chain couples TRBV5-1 to TRBJ2-5, with D perhaps matching TRBD2 (6 bases). Germline V gene sequence: CDR1 SGHRS, CDR2 YFSETQ. V was shortened by 4 bases and J by 1 base, with 11 bases between the two germline ends. The length of the CDR3 is 14 residues. The CDR3 loop is CASSPGGVQETQYF. CDR3 sequence (DNA): TGCGCCAGCAGCCCGGGCGGGGTCCAAGAGACCCAGTACTTC.

This clone has only one observation. J is TRBJ1-3 and V is TRBV28; TRBD1 agrees at 7 bases. The CDR3 extends over 15 amino acids. Germline CDR1 is MDHEN and CDR2 is SYDVKM. V lost 7 bases to trimming and J lost 0 bases; unmatched junction nucleotides: 6. The CDR3 DNA reads TGTGCCAGCACCGGACAGGAAAGCTCTGGAAACACCATATATTTT. This translates into CASTGQESSGNTIYF.

The chain recombines TRBV10-3 with TRBJ1-1; no definite D call. This CDR3 has 13 residues. Germline V gene data show CDR1 as ENHRY and CDR2 as SYGVKD. Trimming took 3 bases from V and 1 from J, leaving 6 bases between them. This CDR3 is CAISDGPNTEAFF. The CDR3 bases are TGTGCCATCAGTGACGGTCCGAACACTGAAGCTTTCTTT.

This sequence joins TRBV5-1 and TRBJ2-7, with D perhaps being TRBD1 or TRBD2 (5 bases each). Germline lookup yields CDR1 SGHRS and CDR2 YFSETQ. CDR3 length: 16 residues. V was cut by 1 base and J by 6 bases, with 20 bases left in between. CDR3 DNA: TGCGCCAGCAGCTTGTTGTCGAGGGTGGGTGGGGGCGAGCAGTACTTC. This sequence encodes CASSLLSRVGGGEQYF.

The rearrangement links TRBV25-1 to TRBJ2-2; 7 bases match TRBD2. Losses at the gene ends were 8 bases for V and 7 bases for J; bases not matched to a gene: 10. There are 14 residues in the CDR3. CDR1 MGHDK and CDR2 SYGVNS come from the germline V gene. For the CDR3, the DNA is TGTGCCAGCCAATTGTCCGGGGGGTACGGGGAGCTGTTTTTT. This translates into CASQLSGGYGELFF.

V gene TRBV29-1 combines with J gene TRBJ2-3, with D tentatively TRBD2 (6 bases). CDR1 SQVTM and CDR2 ANQGSEA come from the germline V gene. The ends were cut back, 6 bases at V and 2 bases at J, with 12 bases in the middle. The CDR3 sequence is 13 residues long. CDR3 DNA sequence: TGCAGCGTCAGACTAGTCCTCACAGATACGCAGTATTTT. It translates to CSVRLVLTDTQYF.

V usage is TRBV4-2 and J usage is TRBJ1-2; tentative D call: TRBD1 (5 bases). Germline CDR1 reads LGHNA; CDR2 reads YNFKEQ. The CDR3 is 10 amino acids. V was pared by 8 bases and J by 8 bases, with 9 bases between. The CDR3 loop reads CASAGLGYTF. Here the CDR3 DNA reads TGTGCCAGCGCAGGGCTAGGCTACACCTTC.

In this sample, this clone turned up once. The chain carries TRBV5-8 and TRBJ1-1, with a possible D match to TRBD1 (6 bases). The germline V gene has CDR1 SGHTS and CDR2 YDEGEE. This CDR3 is built from 16 residues. V was cut by 0 bases and J by 6 bases, with 18 bases left in between. In DNA form, the CDR3 reads TGTGCCAGCAGCTTGGCCCCGGGGGCATTCGTCGCTGAAGCTTTCTTT. This translates into CASSLAPGAFVAEAFF.

With respect to this clone: The junction differs from germline at one of its ends, possibly a read error. This rearrangement joins TRBV6-5 to TRBJ2-7, with D maybe TRBD2 (6 bases). CDR1 is MNHEY and CDR2 is SVGAGI in the germline V gene. CDR3 length: 15 amino acids. CDR3 sequence: CATSRPGVSSYEQYF. The DNA for the CDR3 is TGTGCCACCAGTCGCCCGGGGGTCAGCTCCTACGAGCAGTACTTC.

The chain links TRBV6-6 to TRBJ2-2; unclear D gene. The ends were cut back, 8 bases at V and 4 bases at J, with 5 bases in the middle. Looked up from germline, CDR1 is MNHNY and CDR2 is SVGAGI (reference sequence). The CDR3 is made up of 11 amino acids. Here the CDR3 DNA reads TGTGCCAGCGGCCGCACCGGGGAGCTGTTTTTT. Translating it yields CASGRTGELFF.

V usage is TRBV7-9 and J usage is TRBJ1-2; 9 nucleotides line up with TRBD1. The germline gives CDR1 SEHNR, CDR2 FQNEAQ (reference sequence). The J segment lost 5 bases and the V segment lost 2 bases, leaving 12 bases of the junction unmatched. The CDR3 has 17 amino acids. As DNA, the CDR3 is TGTGCCAGCAGCTTATCAATAGACAGGGGGTTTTCGTATGGCTACACCTTC. Its protein is CASSLSIDRGFSYGYTF.

The rearrangement uses TRBV14 and TRBJ1-5; no clear D gene. Trimming left V 3 bases short and J 9 bases short, with 9 bases between. Germline V gives CDR1 SGHDN, CDR2 FVKESK. CDR3 length equals 12 residues. The DNA of the CDR3 is TGTGCCAGCAGCCAGCCGAAGGGGCCCCAGCATTTT. Residues: CASSQPKGPQHF. Complete variable domain (other parts from reference TRBV14 and TRBJ1-5): EAGVTQFPSHSVIEKGQTVTLRCDPISGHDNLYWYRRVMGKEIKFLLHFVKESKQDESGMPNNRFLAERTGGTYSTLKVQPAELEDSGVYFCASSQPKGPQHFGDGTRLSIL.

The gene calls are TRBV11-2 and TRBJ2-5; D is possibly TRBD2 (7 bases). Germline CDR1 and CDR2: SGHAT and FQNNGV. V was cut by 5 bases and J by 5 bases, with 15 bases left in between. The CDR3 covers 14 residues. CDR3 sequence reads: CASSPRGGVETQYF. In nucleotides, the CDR3 is TGTGCCAGCAGCCCTAGGGGGGGCGTCGAGACCCAGTACTTC.